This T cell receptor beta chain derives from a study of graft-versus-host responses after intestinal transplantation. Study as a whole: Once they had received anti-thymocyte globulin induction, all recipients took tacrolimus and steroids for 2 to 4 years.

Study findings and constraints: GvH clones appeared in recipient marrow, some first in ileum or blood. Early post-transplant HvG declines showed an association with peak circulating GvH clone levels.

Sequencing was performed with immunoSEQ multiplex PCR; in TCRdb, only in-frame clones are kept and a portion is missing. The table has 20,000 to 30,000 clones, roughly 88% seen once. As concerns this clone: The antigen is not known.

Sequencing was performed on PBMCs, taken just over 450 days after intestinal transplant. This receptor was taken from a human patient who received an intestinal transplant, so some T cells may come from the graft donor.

For the CDR3, the DNA is TGTGCCAGCAGTGAATGGAACGAGCAGTACTTC. It encodes CASSEWNEQYF. The V call is TRBV6-5, the J call TRBJ2-7; D is ambiguous. V dropped 5 bases and J dropped 5 bases, with 7 bases sitting between them. The germline gives CDR1 MNHEY, CDR2 SVGAGI. CDR3 size: 11 residues.